This passage covers 6 T cell receptor beta chains from one sample sequenced in a study of response to subunit inactivated influenza vaccine. From the RT-PCR reads, TCRdb called clonotypes with MiXCR, one entry per CDR3 protein. The sample carries over 650,000 distinct CDR3 sequences, approximately 17% recorded once. Here the sequenced sample was PBMCs from blood, taken 5 days after vaccination. The receptors shown here come from a man aged 50 to 59 who received an inactivated influenza vaccine.

This clonotype has a handful of counts. This rearrangement joins TRBV20-1 to TRBJ1-4; 8 bases agree with TRBD1. J gave up 13 bases and V 2 bases, and 9 bases lay outside the gene matches. The CDR3 is 13 residues long. In germline, CDR1 is DFQATT, CDR2 SNEGSKA (reference sequence). The CDR3 DNA reads as TGCAGTGCTAGAAAGACAGGGGAAGGTCGACTGTTTTTT. This gives the protein CSARKTGEGRLFF.

This clonotype was found a few times. This chain connects TRBV9 to TRBJ2-3, with 11 positions matching TRBD2. Germline values: CDR1 SGDLS, CDR2 YYNGEE. The CDR3 spans 16 residues. Losses at the gene ends were 4 bases for V and 5 bases for J; bases not matched to a gene: 9. The DNA for the CDR3 is TGTGCCAGCAGCCCCATCTCCGGGACTAGCGGAGATACGCAGTATTTT. Amino acid sequence: CASSPISGTSGDTQYF.

The V call is TRBV6-5, the J call TRBJ2-5, with 8 bases lining up with TRBD2. The CDR3 extends over 17 amino acids. J gave up 2 bases and V 0 bases, and 8 bases lay outside the gene matches. CDR1 is MNHEY and CDR2 is SVGAGI in the germline V gene. The CDR3 DNA sequence: TGTGCCAGCAGTTACTCTGACGGGCGGGAGGTTCAAGAGACCCAGTACTTC. Translated, it gives CASSYSDGREVQETQYF.

The rearrangement joins TRBV15 to TRBJ2-1, with D unclear. Trimming took 5 bases from V and 6 from J, leaving 17 bases between them. Germline values: CDR1 LNHNV, CDR2 YYDKDF (reference sequence). CDR3 size: 15 residues. The CDR3 here is CATSPAVKSGNEQFF. Here the CDR3 DNA reads TGTGCCACCAGCCCCGCAGTTAAGTCAGGCAATGAGCAGTTCTTC.

At least ten counts were recorded for this clonotype. The V call is TRBV29-1, the J call TRBJ2-7, with 9 bases fitting TRBD1. The CDR3 runs 14 residues. The V segment lost 4 bases and the J segment 6 bases; nucleotides outside the gene matches: 10. Germline-derived CDR1 and CDR2 are SQVTM and ANQGSEA. CDR3 protein: CSVVPGTGWSEQYF. The CDR3 nucleotides are TGCAGCGTTGTCCCCGGGACAGGGTGGTCCGAGCAGTACTTC.

The chain employs TRBV12-3 or TRBV12-4 and TRBJ1-1; D gene unclear. V was pared by 3 bases and J by 5 bases, with 10 bases between. The CDR3 covers 13 residues. The CDR3 spells CASSLAPRTEAFF. CDR3 DNA: TGTGCCAGCAGTTTGGCTCCACGGACTGAAGCTTTCTTT.